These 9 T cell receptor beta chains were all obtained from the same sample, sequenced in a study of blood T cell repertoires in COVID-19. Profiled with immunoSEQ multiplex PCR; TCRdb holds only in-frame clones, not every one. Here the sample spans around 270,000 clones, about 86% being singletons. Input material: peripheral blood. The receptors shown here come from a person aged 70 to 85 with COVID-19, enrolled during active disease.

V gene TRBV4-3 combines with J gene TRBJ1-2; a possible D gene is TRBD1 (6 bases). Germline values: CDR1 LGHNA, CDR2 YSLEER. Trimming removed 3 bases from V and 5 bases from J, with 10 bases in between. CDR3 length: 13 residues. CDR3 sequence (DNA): TGCGCCAGCAGCCAGAGGGGGAGTTATGGCTACACCTTC. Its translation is CASSQRGSYGYTF.

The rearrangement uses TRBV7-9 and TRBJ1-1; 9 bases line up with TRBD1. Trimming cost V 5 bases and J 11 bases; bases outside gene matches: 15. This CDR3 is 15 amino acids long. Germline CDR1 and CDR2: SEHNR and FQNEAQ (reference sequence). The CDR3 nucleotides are TGTGCCAGCAGCCTAGGGACAGGGAATGACTTGCTCGCTTTCTTT. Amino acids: CASSLGTGNDLLAFF. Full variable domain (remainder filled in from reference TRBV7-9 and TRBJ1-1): DTGVSQNPRHKITKRGQNVTFRCDPISEHNRLYWYRQTLGQGPEFLTYFQNEAQLEKSRLLSDRFSAERPKGSFSTLEIQRTEQGDSAMYLCASSLGTGNDLLAFFGQGTRLTVV.

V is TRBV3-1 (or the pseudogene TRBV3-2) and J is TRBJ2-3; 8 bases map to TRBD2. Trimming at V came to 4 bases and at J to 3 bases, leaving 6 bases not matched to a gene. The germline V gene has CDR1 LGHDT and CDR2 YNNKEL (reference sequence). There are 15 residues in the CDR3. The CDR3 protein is CASSRGLAATDTQYF. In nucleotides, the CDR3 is TGTGCCAGCAGCCGCGGACTAGCCGCAACAGATACGCAGTATTTT.

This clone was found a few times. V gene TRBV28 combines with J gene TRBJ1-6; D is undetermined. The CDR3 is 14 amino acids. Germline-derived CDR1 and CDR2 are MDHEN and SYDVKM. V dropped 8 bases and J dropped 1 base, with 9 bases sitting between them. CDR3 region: CASSLISYNSPLHF. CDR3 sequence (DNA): TGTGCCAGCTCACTAATTTCCTATAATTCACCCCTCCACTTT.

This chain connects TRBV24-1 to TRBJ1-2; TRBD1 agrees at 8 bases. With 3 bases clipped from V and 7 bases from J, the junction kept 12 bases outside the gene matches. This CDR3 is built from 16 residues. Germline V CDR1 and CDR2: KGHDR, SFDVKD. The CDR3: CATSDRPDRVTSGYTF. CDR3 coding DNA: TGTGCCACCAGTGATCGCCCGGACAGGGTTACCTCTGGCTACACCTTC.

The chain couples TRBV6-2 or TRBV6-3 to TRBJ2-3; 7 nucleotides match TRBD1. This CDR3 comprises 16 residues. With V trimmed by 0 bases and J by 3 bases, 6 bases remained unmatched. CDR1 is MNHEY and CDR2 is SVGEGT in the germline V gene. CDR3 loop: CASSYSIGGGTDTQYF. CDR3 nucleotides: TGTGCCAGCAGTTACTCGATAGGGGGCGGAACAGATACGCAGTATTTT.

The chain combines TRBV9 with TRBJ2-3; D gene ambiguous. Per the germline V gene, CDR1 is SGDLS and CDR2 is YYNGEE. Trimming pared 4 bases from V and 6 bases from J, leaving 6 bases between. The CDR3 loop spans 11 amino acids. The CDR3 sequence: CASSSHDTQYF. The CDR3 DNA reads TGTGCCAGCAGCTCACACGATACGCAGTATTTT.

This chain's CDR3 is CATRPRDRDNSPLHF. CDR3 bases: TGTGCCACACGACCCAGGGACAGGGATAATTCACCCCTCCACTTT. The chain uses TRBV24-1 and TRBJ1-6, with 9 bases identical to TRBD1. Germline-derived CDR1 and CDR2 are KGHDR and SFDVKD. The CDR3 is 15 amino acids. V shed 10 bases and J 5 bases; nucleotides not matched to a gene: 8.

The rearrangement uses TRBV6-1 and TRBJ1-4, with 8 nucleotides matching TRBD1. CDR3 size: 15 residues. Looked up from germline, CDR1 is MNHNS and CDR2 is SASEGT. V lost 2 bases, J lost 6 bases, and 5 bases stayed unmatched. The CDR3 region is CASSETGTGYEKLFF. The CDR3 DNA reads TGTGCCAGCAGTGAAACCGGGACAGGCTATGAAAAACTGTTTTTT.